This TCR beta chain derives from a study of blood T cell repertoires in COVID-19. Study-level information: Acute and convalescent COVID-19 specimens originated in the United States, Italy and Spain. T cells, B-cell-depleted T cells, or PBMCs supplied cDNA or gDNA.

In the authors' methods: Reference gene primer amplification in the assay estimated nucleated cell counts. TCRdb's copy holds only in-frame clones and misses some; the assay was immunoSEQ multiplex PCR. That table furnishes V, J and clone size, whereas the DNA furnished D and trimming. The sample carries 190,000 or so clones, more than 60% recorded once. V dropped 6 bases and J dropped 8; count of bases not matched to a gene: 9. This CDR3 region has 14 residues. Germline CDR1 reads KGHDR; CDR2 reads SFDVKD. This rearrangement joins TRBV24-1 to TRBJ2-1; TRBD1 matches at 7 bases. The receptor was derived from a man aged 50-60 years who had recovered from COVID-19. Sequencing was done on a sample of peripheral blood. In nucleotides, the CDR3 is TGTGCCACCAGTTTCACACAGGGGACAGATGAGCAGTTCTTC. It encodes CATSFTQGTDEQFF.